This T cell receptor beta chain is from a study of T cell changes during pregnancy in multiple sclerosis. Sequenced by immunoSEQ multiplex PCR; TCRdb stores in-frame clones only, minus some. Of 34,000 or so clones detected, roughly 88% appear once; the ten largest clones hold around 4.3%. V dropped 4 bases and J dropped 5; count of bases not matched to a gene: 4. The CDR3 covers 13 residues. Germline CDR1 SGHDT, CDR2 YYEEEE. The receptor comes from a female donor with multiple sclerosis, enrolled in a pregnancy study. This sequence joins TRBV5-6 and TRBJ2-3, with 7 nucleotides matching TRBD2. This sample comprised CD8+ T cells from peripheral blood mononuclear cells, obtained after pregnancy. The chain's CDR3 is CASSRSGLDTQYF. The CDR3 nucleotides read TGTGCCAGCAGCCGTAGCGGGCTAGATACGCAGTATTTT.